This T cell receptor beta chain was captured in a study of identical twins. TCRdb reanalysed the 5' RACE reads using MiXCR and keeps one entry per CDR3 protein. The profile shows 500,000 or so distinct CDR3 sequences, 20% to 25% of them singletons. Trimming took 0 bases from V and 2 from J, leaving 5 bases between them. CDR1 GTSNPN and CDR2 SVGIG come from the germline V gene (reference sequence). CDR3 length equals 13 residues. This clonotype was picked up a small number of times. In addition, the sample was reused for a study of T cells expressing NK-cell markers.

This sequence was found in a woman aged 18-30 years in good health. This chain connects TRBV30 to TRBJ1-5, with D unclear. Sample: CD4+ T cells sorted from blood. CDR3 residues: CAWSVRGNQPQHF. In DNA, the CDR3 is TGTGCCTGGAGTGTCCGGGGCAATCAGCCCCAGCATTTT.